This passage covers 31 T cell receptor beta chains from one sample sequenced in a study of CD8 T cells in acute hepatitis C reinfection. Produced via immunoSEQ multiplex PCR; TCRdb's table is partial and in-frame only. Of 35,000 to 40,000 clones in the sample, approximately 87% were seen once. The time point was: naive CD8 control sorted from an acute-time-point sample. The sequenced material came from naive CD8+ T cells from PBMCs. The receptor source for this set is a man aged 25 to 45 with chronic hepatitis C.

This clone came up once. The chain is built from TRBV5-5 and TRBJ2-1; D may match TRBD1 or TRBD2 (5 bases each). Looked up from germline, CDR1 is SGHKS and CDR2 is YYEKEE (reference sequence). The V gene lost 0 bases and the J gene lost 1 base, with 14 bases spanning the gap. This CDR3 is built from 17 residues. The CDR3 region has the DNA TGTGCCAGCAGCTTGGTTGGGTTGGGGGAATCCTACAATGAGCAGTTCTTC. Its translation is CASSLVGLGESYNEQFF.

This sequence joins TRBV7-9 and TRBJ2-5; TRBD1 matches 7 bases. CDR1 and CDR2 from the germline V gene are SEHNR and FQNEAQ (reference sequence). The length of the CDR3 is 14 residues. The V and J ends lost 2 bases and 5 bases, in that order; junction bases with no gene match: 5. CDR3 sequence reads: CASSLPLRGETQYF. The CDR3 DNA is TGTGCCAGCAGCTTACCGCTCAGGGGGGAGACCCAGTACTTC.

The rearrangement uses TRBV25-1 and TRBJ1-6; D gene unclear. Germline values: CDR1 MGHDK, CDR2 SYGVNS. Trimming took 10 bases from V and 7 from J, leaving 14 bases between them. The CDR3 has 13 residues. The CDR3 loop reads CATSTYGNSPLHF. CDR3 nucleotide sequence: TGTGCCACCTCGACATACGGGAATTCACCCCTCCACTTT.

The chain carries TRBV25-1 and TRBJ1-6; perhaps TRBD1 as D (5 bases). This CDR3 is built from 15 residues. Trimming stripped 2 bases from V and 7 bases from J, with 12 bases between. Germline values: CDR1 MGHDK, CDR2 SYGVNS. The CDR3 region is CASSEGGTVNSPLHF. CDR3 bases: TGTGCCAGCAGTGAAGGGGGGACGGTGAATTCACCCCTCCACTTT.

The chain is built from TRBV5-6 and TRBJ1-1; D call uncertain. V was clipped by 2 bases and J by 1 base, with 3 bases between them. Germline V gene sequence: CDR1 SGHDT, CDR2 YYEEEE. This CDR3 comprises 12 residues. The CDR3 nucleotides read TGTGCCAGCAGCTTCCAGAACACTGAAGCTTTCTTT. Translating it yields CASSFQNTEAFF.

To note about this clone: Other DNA sequences in the same sample also yield this CDR3. The chain carries TRBV11-2 and TRBJ1-2; D possibly corresponds to TRBD1 (6 bases). Germline lookup yields CDR1 SGHAT and CDR2 FQNNGV. V shed 1 base and J shed 4 bases, with 13 bases lying between them. This CDR3 region has 15 residues. The CDR3 loop is CASSLGGQGLYGYTF. As DNA, the CDR3 is TGTGCCAGCAGCTTAGGGGGTCAGGGGCTCTATGGCTACACCTTC.

The V call is TRBV5-6, the J call TRBJ2-5; 8 positions agree with TRBD2. CDR1 is SGHDT and CDR2 is YYEEEE in the germline V gene. The CDR3 spans 14 residues. The ends lost 3 bases at V and 5 bases at J; junction bases unmatched: 6. CDR3 DNA sequence: TGTGCCAGCAGCTCGGGGGGGCTGGGGGAGACCCAGTACTTC. It is translated as CASSSGGLGETQYF.

This clone was seen only once. The rearrangement joins TRBV11-2 to TRBJ1-1; possibly TRBD1 for D (5 bases). Trimming left V 1 base short and J 4 bases short, with 16 bases between. This CDR3 comprises 16 residues. Per germline, CDR1 SGHAT and CDR2 FQNNGV. CDR3 DNA: TGTGCCAGCAGCTTAGGTCTGGGGGGAGGGAGCACTGAAGCTTTCTTT. Translation: CASSLGLGGGSTEAFF.

This chain uses TRBV2 with TRBJ2-1; 7 positions match TRBD2. Looked up from germline, CDR1 is SNHLY and CDR2 is FYNNEI. V shed 4 bases, J shed 4 bases, and the junction held 13 bases outside the gene matches. The CDR3 runs 17 residues. The CDR3 nucleotides read TGTGCCAGCAGTGGGGACCCGGGCGGGAGTAGGTACAATGAGCAGTTCTTC. Translating it yields CASSGDPGGSRYNEQFF.

V gene TRBV9 combines with J gene TRBJ2-1, with D perhaps TRBD2 (5 bases). The CDR3 contains 13 residues. Germline CDR1 and CDR2: SGDLS and YYNGEE. With 0 bases removed from V and 10 bases from J, the gap between germline ends came to 11 bases. The DNA of the CDR3 is TGTGCCAGCAGCGTAGGGGAGAGTATCGAGCAGTTCTTC. Translation gives CASSVGESIEQFF.

This clone turned up a few times. The chain recombines TRBV7-6 with TRBJ2-7; 7 nucleotides agree with TRBD1. Germline CDR1 SGHVS, CDR2 FNYEAQ. V gave up 4 bases and J gave up 3 bases; unmatched junction bases: 9. This CDR3 has 15 amino acids. As DNA, the CDR3 is TGTGCCAGCAGCTATGCTGCGACAGGGATCTACGAGCAGTACTTC. Protein product: CASSYAATGIYEQYF.

This sequence joins TRBV7-9 and TRBJ1-1, with 7 positions matching TRBD1. This CDR3 is 14 amino acids long. In germline, CDR1 is SEHNR, CDR2 FQNEAQ (reference sequence). Here the CDR3 DNA reads TGTGCTAGCCCTATCCAGGGGGAATCTCCGAGAGCTTTCTTT. Amino acids: CASPIQGESPRAFF.

This chain links TRBV4-1 with TRBJ2-3, with 8 bases matching TRBD2. CDR1 is MGHRA and CDR2 is YSYEKL in the germline V gene. J lost 2 bases, V lost 4 bases, and 2 bases had no gene match. This CDR3 comprises 14 residues. The CDR3 bases are TGCGCCAGCAGCCTAGCGGGGTCCACAGATACGCAGTATTTT. Protein: CASSLAGSTDTQYF.

The J gene is TRBJ2-7, the V gene TRBV15; D possibly corresponds to TRBD1 (6 bases). The germline V and J ends were trimmed by 9 bases and 4 bases, with 25 bases remaining between them. The CDR3 runs to 16 residues. Germline V gene data show CDR1 as LNHNV and CDR2 as YYDKDF (reference sequence). CDR3 in DNA: TGTGCCACATGGGGGCCAACCGGGACCCAAAGTTACGAGCAGTACTTC. It specifies CATWGPTGTQSYEQYF.

The chain combines TRBV7-9 with TRBJ2-2; perhaps TRBD1 as D (5 bases). The CDR3 sequence is 12 residues long. Germline CDR1 SEHNR, CDR2 FQNEAQ (reference sequence). V shed 4 bases and J shed 8 bases, with 8 bases lying between them. CDR3 sequence reads: CASSSSGGELFF. CDR3 coding DNA: TGTGCCAGCAGCTCATCAGGGGGGGAGCTGTTTTTT.

The V and J genes are TRBV6-5 and TRBJ1-6; D is undetermined. This CDR3 has 15 residues. Germline CDR1 MNHEY, CDR2 SVGAGI. Deletions cut 7 bases from V and 0 bases from J, with 10 bases between. The CDR3 sequence: CASTSGSSYNSPLHF. The CDR3, as DNA: TGTGCCAGCACCAGTGGCAGCTCCTATAATTCACCCCTCCACTTT.

This chain uses TRBV6-1 with TRBJ2-7; 8 bases match TRBD1. Unmatched junction bases numbered 8, after V lost 0 bases and J lost 4 bases. Germline lookup yields CDR1 MNHNS and CDR2 SASEGT. The CDR3 contains 16 residues. The CDR3 bases are TGTGCCAGCAGTGAAGCGGTGGCAGGGGGCTTGTACGAGCAGTACTTC. Protein product: CASSEAVAGGLYEQYF.

This CDR3 is CASSPNRAGIPTNEKLFF. Written as DNA, the CDR3 is TGTGCCAGCAGCCCAAACAGGGCAGGCATCCCAACTAATGAAAAACTGTTTTTT. The V gene is TRBV21-1, the J gene TRBJ1-4; the listed D gene, TRBD1, was not tested against the DNA. TRBV21-1 is given as a pseudogene. The CDR3 contains 18 residues.

This chain links TRBV29-1 with TRBJ2-5, with TRBD2 identical over 11 bases. With the DNA end fitting TRBJ2-7 better, the J assignment may be wrong. The V gene's germline CDR1 is SQVTM and CDR2 ANQGSEA. There are 15 residues in the CDR3. The DNA for the CDR3 is TGCAGCGTTGAAGGCGGGACTAGCGGATCCTACGAGCAGTACTTC. Protein: CSVEGGTSGSYEQYF.

The chain employs TRBV13 and TRBJ1-4, with D maybe TRBD1 (5 bases). V gave up 0 bases and J gave up 7 bases, with 9 bases separating them. Per germline, CDR1 PRHDT and CDR2 FYEKMQ (reference sequence). The CDR3 totals 14 residues. Here the CDR3 DNA reads TGTGCCAGCAGCTTAGGTGGGGCATCTGAAAAACTGTTTTTT. As protein: CASSLGGASEKLFF.

Only one count was recorded for this clone. Here the CDR3 reads CASSYSPQDSTDTQYF. CDR3 bases: TGTGCCAGCAGTTATTCCCCGCAGGACAGCACAGATACGCAGTATTTT. V is TRBV6-5 and J is TRBJ2-3, with D hard to call. The CDR3 totals 16 residues. V was cut by 3 bases and J by 0 bases, with 13 bases left in between. The germline V gene has CDR1 MNHEY and CDR2 SVGAGI.

The rearrangement links TRBV5-4 to TRBJ2-7; 11 bases map to TRBD1. The germline gives CDR1 SGHNT, CDR2 YYREEE (reference sequence). The V segment lost 5 bases and the J segment 5 bases; nucleotides outside the gene matches: 6. The CDR3 consists of 14 residues. The CDR3 protein is CASSYPGQGDEQYF. The CDR3 bases are TGTGCCAGCAGTTATCCGGGACAGGGGGACGAGCAGTACTTC.

The V and J genes are TRBV29-1 and TRBJ2-7; TRBD2 agrees at 8 bases. V shed 6 bases and J 0 bases; nucleotides not matched to a gene: 4. This CDR3 comprises 13 residues. The germline V gene encodes CDR1 SQVTM and CDR2 ANQGSEA. CDR3 protein: CSVFREGSYEQYF. CDR3 bases: TGCAGCGTATTCCGGGAGGGCTCCTACGAGCAGTACTTC.

V usage is TRBV12-5 and J usage is TRBJ1-1; D remains unclear. Trimming left V 3 bases short and J 2 bases short, with 4 bases between. The CDR3 is 12 amino acids. Per germline, CDR1 LGHNT and CDR2 FRNRAP. CDR3 amino acids: CASGLGNTEAFF. The CDR3 coding sequence is TGTGCTAGTGGTTTAGGCAACACTGAAGCTTTCTTT.

This chain uses TRBV9 with TRBJ2-3; either TRBD1 or TRBD2 may fit D (5 bases each). Per the germline V gene, CDR1 is SGDLS and CDR2 is YYNGEE. The CDR3 loop spans 17 amino acids. Trimming left V 4 bases short and J 11 bases short, with 29 bases between. For the CDR3, the DNA is TGTGCCAGCAGCTCCCGAGTTGGTGGGACGGCCCCTGAGGGGCAGTATTTT. Translating it yields CASSSRVGGTAPEGQYF.

This chain uses TRBV15 with TRBJ2-2, with D uncertain. CDR1 and CDR2 from the germline V gene are LNHNV and YYDKDF (reference sequence). CDR3 length: 13 residues. V was cut by 2 bases and J by 6 bases, with 7 bases left in between. CDR3: CATSRREPGELFF. CDR3 DNA: TGTGCCACCAGCAGAAGGGAACCCGGGGAGCTGTTTTTT.

The chain links TRBV2 to TRBJ2-5, with D uncertain. The CDR3 spans 13 residues. Germline V CDR1 and CDR2: SNHLY, FYNNEI. V was pared by 4 bases and J by 4 bases, with 10 bases between. The CDR3: CASSVLGGETQYF. CDR3 DNA: TGTGCCAGCAGTGTTCTAGGTGGAGAGACCCAGTACTTC.

The rearrangement links TRBV18 to TRBJ1-1, with a weak D call TRBD1 (6 bases). This CDR3 comprises 13 residues. CDR1 is KGHSH, CDR2 LQKENI, per germline. Between the trimmed V and J ends, which lost 3 bases and 1 base, there was a span of 6 bases. The CDR3 region is CASSPTGNTEAFF. DNA of the CDR3: TGTGCCAGCTCACCGACAGGGAACACTGAAGCTTTCTTT.

The rearrangement joins TRBV6-1 to TRBJ2-7; D call uncertain. Germline CDR1 MNHNS, CDR2 SASEGT. The V and J ends lost 4 bases and 1 base respectively, with 2 bases between them. CDR3 length equals 11 residues. The CDR3 DNA reads as TGTGCCAGCAGTGTTTCCTACGAGCAGTACTTC. Its protein is CASSVSYEQYF.

This chain joins TRBV27 and TRBJ2-7; 7 nucleotides match TRBD1. The CDR3 is 13 residues long. Germline assignment: CDR1 MNHEY and CDR2 SMNVEV (reference sequence). V shed 6 bases and J 5 bases; nucleotides not matched to a gene: 7. The CDR3 region has the DNA TGTGCCAGCAGGCTAGGGGGCACGGACGAGCAGTACTTC. Its translation: CASRLGGTDEQYF.

This clone was seen just once. The chain uses TRBV19 and TRBJ1-1; D is unclear. Germline loops: CDR1 LNHDA, CDR2 SQIVND (reference sequence). V was shortened by 7 bases and J by 5 bases, with 14 bases between the two germline ends. CDR3 length: 13 amino acids. The CDR3 bases are TGTGCCAGTACCCCCTTGGAGGAGACTGAAGCTTTCTTT. It yields the protein CASTPLEETEAFF. Full variable domain (remainder filled in from reference TRBV19 and TRBJ1-1): DGGITQSPKYLFRKEGQNVTLSCEQNLNHDAMYWYRQDPGQGLRLIYYSQIVNDFQKGDIAEGYSVSREKKESFPLTVTSAQKNPTAFYLCASTPLEETEAFFGQGTRLTVV.